This TCR beta chain was sequenced for a study of shared clonotypes between healthy human individuals (dated by TCRdb to the early 2020s). Concerning the study at large: The cohort comprised a couple of women and a few men aged 18 to 49 years. For each donor, CD4 naive and CD4 memory were each run on three plates, CD8 naive on two plates, and CD8 memory on one plate. To estimate repertoire size and how much clonotype sharing occurs between individuals, the study deeply sequenced the blood TCR repertoires of several healthy adults. To increase sequencing depth and limit assay-specific biases, TCR repertoire library preparation and sequencing were carried out by different laboratories using diverse techniques. Each donor's leukapheresis produced roughly between roughly 0.94 and 9.5 billion PBMCs. Results the study describes overall, beyond this receptor: Estimated clonotype richness was generally larger for naive than for memory subsets. Only blood was sampled, and tissue TCR repertoires likely differ from those in blood. Even with the large sequencing depth, rarefaction of the sorted-subset datasets indicated that sequencing was incomplete. Based on pairwise subsampling, the degree of clonotype sharing among donors was expected to be affected by sequencing depth. Because the study included a small number of donors, the genetic and exposure-history diversity represented was limited. Higher generation probabilities were observed for clonotypes shared by all four sorted-subset donors than for non-shared clonotypes. Sharing across four donors was observed for around 5% of naive CD4, about 4% of naive CD8, 2.3% of memory CD4, and around 0.4% of memory CD8 clonotypes.

The CDR3 sequence holds 13 residues, the cysteine and phenylalanine included. Only CDR3 DNA is held: 39 bases, read in frame from base 1. The trim is 2 bases for V and 2 bases for J, with a gap of 5 bases between the germline ends. CDR1 and CDR2, per the germline V gene, are SGHTA and FQGNSA. Using the deep immunoSEQ assay, TCR CDR3 regions were amplified from genomic DNA by multiplex PCR. For each cell subset, the extracted genomic DNA was distributed evenly across all wells of several immunoSEQ 96-well plates, and each plate served as one replicate. For sorted subsets, 150 to 250 ng of genomic DNA, equivalent to 25,000 to 30,000 T cell genomes, went into each replicate PCR. The purified libraries were quantified using a Qubit 3.0 fluorometer, sized with a Bioanalyzer 2100, and then quantified again using the KAPA Library Quantification kit. Every immunoSEQ 96-well plate was sequenced on a dedicated single-read 150-cycle Illumina NextSeq 550 flow cell. In the original analysis: Because the immunoSEQ output included only junctional sequences and no quality scores, the filtering could not be the same as the filtering used for full-length reads. To assign V/J genes and CDR3, sequences were annotated using PyIR, a Python wrapper for IgBLAST v1.9, with IMGT germline references. Reads were removed for weak V/J assignments (E-value above 1e-6), missing CDR3, stop codons, out-of-frame junctions, or ambiguous translated residues. V3J clonotypes were defined as sequences sharing the same inferred V gene, J gene, and CDR3 amino acid sequence. Percentage overlap between repertoires was computed as shared unique clonotypes divided by the size of the smaller repertoire. RTK rarefaction, the Chao1 estimator, and Recon v2.1 estimates of unobserved clonotypes were used to assess repertoire richness. OLGA was used to compute generation probabilities for all TCRbeta clonotypes that the gDNA method yielded from a few donors. Imported from immuneACCESS, the table was reduced by TCRdb to in-frame sequences with V and J called. These copies leave out some clones; in studies compared against another copy, an unresolved V gene accounts for under half, and the cause of the remainder is not known. That table furnishes V, J and clone size, whereas the DNA furnished D and trimming. For this sample there are 730,000 or so clones; about two thirds appear just once. Of the sample, 1.5% to 2% falls within the top ten clones.

This clone was recorded many times. There is no known antigen for this receptor. Per-base quality was not reported, and no clone a single base away is much larger than it. Donors were healthy HIV-negative adults with no recently reported acute infections or vaccinations. All donors were Caucasian adults living in Nashville, Tennessee, USA. CD4+ T cells were enriched by magnetic negative selection, after which naive cells were positively selected on CD45RA and the negative fraction was taken as the memory subset. Blood was collected by leukapheresis, and PBMCs were isolated by Ficoll-Histopaque density gradient centrifugation and then cryopreserved in liquid nitrogen vapor phase. Analytical flow cytometry was used to check the purity and quantity of every magnetically sorted T cell population. From each sorted fraction, genomic DNA was isolated and quantified by UV absorbance on a Nanodrop 2000c.

The V and J genes are TRBV7-2 and TRBJ2-3; confidence is insufficient to name the D gene. This sequence originates from a woman aged 25 to 45 in good health. The sequencing sample was made of memory CD4+ T cells sorted from blood. The cell subset or site tag for this specimen amounts to: CD45RA-negative fraction. The CDR3 here reads CASSLSDTDTQYF. The base sequence is TGTGCCAGCAGCTTATCAGACACAGATACGCAGTATTTT.